These 14 T cell receptor beta chains originate from one sample sequenced in a study of cytomegalovirus exposure and HLA in healthy donors. Researchers ran the PCR with 60 Vbeta and 13 Jbeta primers. Assay: immunoSEQ multiplex PCR; the TCRdb copy retains only in-frame clones and omits some. This sample yields fewer than 150,000 clones, of which around 70% are seen a single time; less than 4.5% belongs to the top ten. The sample was PBMCs. The receptors derive from a woman in her 40s in good health and CMV-seronegative.

The chain is built from TRBV6-5 and TRBJ1-3; D gene uncertain. The CDR3 covers 13 residues. Germline assignment: CDR1 MNHEY and CDR2 SVGAGI. Trimming left V 5 bases short and J 0 bases short, with 5 bases between. CDR3 amino acids: CASSSFSGNTIYF. The DNA of the CDR3 is TGTGCCAGCAGTAGCTTCTCTGGAAACACCATATATTTT.

The chain carries TRBV5-6 and TRBJ1-1; a possible D gene is TRBD1 (5 bases). V was clipped by 4 bases and J by 1 base, with 14 bases between them. Germline CDR1 reads SGHDT; CDR2 reads YYEEEE. This CDR3 is 15 amino acids long. The CDR3 region has the DNA TGTGCCAGCAGCACGCCATGGGGGGGGAACACTGAAGCTTTCTTT. The encoded protein is CASSTPWGGNTEAFF.

CDR3 nucleotides: TGTGCCAGCAGCGCGGGGTATGGCTACACCTTC. The encoded protein is CASSAGYGYTF. V gene TRBV25-1 combines with J gene TRBJ1-2; D unresolved. CDR1 and CDR2 from the germline V gene are MGHDK and SYGVNS. V lost 6 bases and J lost 5, with 7 bases in between. The CDR3 sequence is 11 residues long.

The V gene is TRBV10-3, the J gene TRBJ2-2; TRBD2 matches at 8 bases. Germline V gene lookup returns CDR1 ENHRY and CDR2 SYGVKD. This CDR3 spans 14 amino acids. The ends lost 9 bases at V and 3 bases at J; junction bases unmatched: 6. The DNA of the CDR3 is TGTGCCATTCCCGGGGGGGTTGACACCGGGGAGCTGTTTTTT. It encodes CAIPGGVDTGELFF.

This clone turned up a few times. This rearrangement joins TRBV12-1 to TRBJ1-3; TRBD1, the D gene given by the table, was not confirmed from the DNA. TRBV12-1 is reported as a pseudogene. This CDR3 spans 15 amino acids. Here the CDR3 DNA reads TGTGCCAGCAGCTGGCCGGGACAGGGTAGAAACACCATATATTTT. Protein: CASSWPGQGRNTIYF.

The rearrangement uses TRBV11-2 and TRBJ1-5; D unclear. The V gene lost 0 bases and the J gene lost 3 bases, with 9 bases spanning the gap. The CDR3 extends over 15 amino acids. CDR1 SGHAT and CDR2 FQNNGV come from the germline V gene. CDR3 sequence (DNA): TGTGCCAGCAGCTTAGATACGGGATTCAATCAGCCCCAGCATTTT. Encoded protein: CASSLDTGFNQPQHF.

Only a few counts were recorded for this clone. The chain recombines TRBV25-1 with TRBJ2-5; 8 bases align to TRBD2. CDR1 MGHDK and CDR2 SYGVNS come from the germline V gene. The length of the CDR3 is 18 residues. Unmatched junction bases numbered 12, after V lost 0 bases and J lost 3 bases. CDR3 protein: CASSEYRGSGIPKETQYF. The DNA for the CDR3 is TGTGCCAGCAGTGAATACCGGGGTAGCGGGATACCTAAAGAGACCCAGTACTTC.

The chain has TRBV7-2 and TRBJ2-5, with 7 bases that match TRBD2. CDR1 is SGHTA, CDR2 FQGNSA, per germline. This CDR3 has 14 residues. The V and J ends lost 5 bases and 3 bases, in that order; junction bases with no gene match: 6. For the CDR3, the DNA is TGTGCCAGCAGCCCCCGGGACTACAAAGAGACCCAGTACTTC. Its protein is CASSPRDYKETQYF.

V and J are TRBV7-9 and TRBJ2-5, with D uncertain. The last part of the DNA fits TRBJ2-7 better; the J call may be wrong. The germline V gene has CDR1 SEHNR and CDR2 FQNEAQ (reference sequence). The CDR3 is 12 amino acids. The CDR3 DNA reads TGTGCCAGCAGCTCCACATGGGGCGAGCAGTACTTC. Translation gives CASSSTWGEQYF.

V usage is TRBV10-3 and J usage is TRBJ2-7, with a tentative D call TRBD2 (5 bases). The V end was cut by 1 base, the J end by 1 base, with 8 bases between. The germline gives CDR1 ENHRY, CDR2 SYGVKD. The CDR3 extends over 14 amino acids. The CDR3 DNA is TGTGCCATCAGTGAGTACGAGGGATCCTACGAGCAGTACTTC. Translated, it gives CAISEYEGSYEQYF.

Here the CDR3 reads CASSIGRGAISTDTQYF. DNA for the CDR3: TGTGCCAGTAGTATCGGCAGGGGGGCTATTAGCACAGATACGCAGTATTTT. V usage is TRBV19 and J usage is TRBJ2-3; TRBD1 might be the D (7 bases). Trimming shortened V by 3 bases and J by 0 bases, and 16 bases separated the two germline ends. The CDR3 is made up of 17 amino acids. Germline CDR1 reads LNHDA; CDR2 reads SQIVND (reference sequence).

This chain connects TRBV6-5 to TRBJ1-4; 11 positions agree with TRBD1. From germline, CDR1 is MNHEY and CDR2 SVGAGI. J was trimmed by 8 bases and V by 5 bases; bases with no gene match: 7. The CDR3 is 15 amino acids. In DNA form, the CDR3 reads TGTGCCAGCAGTCCCGGACAGGGGGCCAGGGAAAAACTGTTTTTT. Translated: CASSPGQGAREKLFF.

The V call is TRBV29-1, the J call TRBJ2-5; 10 nucleotides match TRBD1. Unmatched junction bases numbered 13, after V lost 7 bases and J lost 11 bases. This CDR3 has 13 amino acids. The germline gives CDR1 SQVTM, CDR2 ANQGSEA. This chain's CDR3 is CSGLGQGVGEQYF. The DNA of the CDR3 is TGCAGCGGCCTTGGACAGGGGGTGGGTGAGCAGTACTTC.

The chain joins TRBV5-1 to TRBJ2-1, with 7 bases matching TRBD2. The CDR3 consists of 16 residues. J gave up 0 bases and V 4 bases, and 7 bases lay outside the gene matches. Germline V CDR1 and CDR2: SGHRS, YFSETQ. Here the CDR3 DNA reads TGCGCCAGCAGCGGGGTGGGAGGGATCTCCTACAATGAGCAGTTCTTC. This encodes CASSGVGGISYNEQFF.